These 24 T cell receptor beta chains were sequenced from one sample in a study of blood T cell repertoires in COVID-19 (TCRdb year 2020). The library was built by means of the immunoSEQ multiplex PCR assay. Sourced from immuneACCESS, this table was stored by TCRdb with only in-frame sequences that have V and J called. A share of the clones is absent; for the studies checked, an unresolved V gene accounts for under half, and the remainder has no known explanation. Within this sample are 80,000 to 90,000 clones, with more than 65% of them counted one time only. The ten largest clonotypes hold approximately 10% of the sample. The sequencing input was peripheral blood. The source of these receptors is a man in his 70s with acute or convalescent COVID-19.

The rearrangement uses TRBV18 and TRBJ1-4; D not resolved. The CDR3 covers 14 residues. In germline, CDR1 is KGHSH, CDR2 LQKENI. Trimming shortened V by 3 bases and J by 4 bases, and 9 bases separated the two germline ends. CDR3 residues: CASSPASFNEKLFF. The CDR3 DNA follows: TGTGCCAGCTCACCGGCCAGTTTTAATGAAAAACTGTTTTTT.

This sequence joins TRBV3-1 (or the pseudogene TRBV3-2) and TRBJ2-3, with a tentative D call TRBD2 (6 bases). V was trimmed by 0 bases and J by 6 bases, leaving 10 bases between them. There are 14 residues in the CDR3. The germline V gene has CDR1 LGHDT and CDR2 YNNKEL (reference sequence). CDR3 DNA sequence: TGTGCCAGCAGCCAAGATGGGGGGAGGGATACGCAGTATTTT. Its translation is CASSQDGGRDTQYF.

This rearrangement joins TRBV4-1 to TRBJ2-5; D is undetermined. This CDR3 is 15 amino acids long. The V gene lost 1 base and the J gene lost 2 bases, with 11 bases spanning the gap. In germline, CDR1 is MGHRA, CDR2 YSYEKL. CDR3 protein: CASSQVPRPQETQYF. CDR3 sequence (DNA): TGCGCCAGCAGCCAAGTTCCGCGGCCACAAGAGACCCAGTACTTC.

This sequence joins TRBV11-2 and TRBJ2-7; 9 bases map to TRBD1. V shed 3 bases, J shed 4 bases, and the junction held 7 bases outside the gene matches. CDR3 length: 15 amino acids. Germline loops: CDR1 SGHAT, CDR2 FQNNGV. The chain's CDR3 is CASSFTTGGEYEQYF. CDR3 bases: TGTGCCAGCAGCTTTACGACAGGGGGAGAGTACGAGCAGTACTTC.

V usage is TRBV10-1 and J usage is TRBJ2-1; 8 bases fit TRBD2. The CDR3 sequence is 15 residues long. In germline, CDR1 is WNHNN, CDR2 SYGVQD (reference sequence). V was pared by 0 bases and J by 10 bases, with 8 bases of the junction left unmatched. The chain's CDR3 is CASSESAGAQREQFF. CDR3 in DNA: TGCGCCAGCAGTGAGTCAGCGGGGGCTCAGAGGGAGCAGTTCTTC.

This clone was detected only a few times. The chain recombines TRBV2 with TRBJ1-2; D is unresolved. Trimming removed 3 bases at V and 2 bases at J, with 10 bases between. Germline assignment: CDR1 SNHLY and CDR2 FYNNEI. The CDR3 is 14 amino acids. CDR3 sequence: CASSDFTANYGYTF. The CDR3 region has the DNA TGTGCCAGCAGTGATTTCACAGCCAACTATGGCTACACCTTC.

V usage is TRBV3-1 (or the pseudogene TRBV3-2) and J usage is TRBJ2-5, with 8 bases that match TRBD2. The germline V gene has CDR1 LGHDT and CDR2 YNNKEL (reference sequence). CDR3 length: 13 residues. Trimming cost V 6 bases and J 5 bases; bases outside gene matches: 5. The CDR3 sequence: CASRGLVGETQYF. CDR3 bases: TGTGCCAGCAGGGGACTAGTGGGGGAGACCCAGTACTTC.

The CDR3 loop is CASSLASGGRPQETQYF. CDR3 in DNA: TGTGCCAGCAGCTTAGCGAGCGGGGGGCGGCCTCAAGAGACCCAGTACTTC. The V call is TRBV7-8, the J call TRBJ2-5, with 9 bases lining up with TRBD2. This CDR3 has 17 amino acids. Germline V gene data show CDR1 as SGHVS and CDR2 as FQNEAQ. Trimming removed 0 bases from V and 2 bases from J; junction bases left unmatched: 7.

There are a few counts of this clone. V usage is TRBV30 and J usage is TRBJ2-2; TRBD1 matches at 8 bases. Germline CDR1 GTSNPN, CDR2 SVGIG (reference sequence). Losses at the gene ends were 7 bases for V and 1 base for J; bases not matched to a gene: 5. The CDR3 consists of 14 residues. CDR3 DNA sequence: TGTGCCTCAAGGACAGGGTGGAACACCGGGGAGCTGTTTTTT. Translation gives CASRTGWNTGELFF.

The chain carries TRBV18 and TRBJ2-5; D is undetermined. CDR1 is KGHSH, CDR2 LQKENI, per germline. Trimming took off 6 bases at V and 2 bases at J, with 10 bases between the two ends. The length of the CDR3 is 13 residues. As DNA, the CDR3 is TGTGCCAGCTCCCCAGACGGGCAAGAGACCCAGTACTTC. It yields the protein CASSPDGQETQYF.

The CDR3 nucleotides are TGCGCCAGCAGCCCAGTGGGACAGCCTAACTATGGCTACACCTTC. It encodes CASSPVGQPNYGYTF. The chain uses TRBV4-1 and TRBJ1-2; 7 nucleotides line up with TRBD1. CDR3 length: 15 amino acids. V was pared by 4 bases and J by 0 bases, with 5 bases of the junction left unmatched. The germline CDR1 and CDR2 sequences are MGHRA and YSYEKL.

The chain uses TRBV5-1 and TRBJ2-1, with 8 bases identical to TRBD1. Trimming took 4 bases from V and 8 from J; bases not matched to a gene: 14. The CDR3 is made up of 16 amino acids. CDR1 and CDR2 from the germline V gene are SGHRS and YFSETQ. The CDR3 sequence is CASSNGQGTIIDEQFF. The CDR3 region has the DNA TGCGCCAGCAGCAACGGACAGGGAACGATTATCGATGAGCAGTTCTTC.

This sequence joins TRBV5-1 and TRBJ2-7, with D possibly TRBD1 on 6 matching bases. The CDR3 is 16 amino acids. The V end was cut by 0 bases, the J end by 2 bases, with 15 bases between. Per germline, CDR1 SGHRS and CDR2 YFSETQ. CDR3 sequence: CASSLAPSGEAYEQYF. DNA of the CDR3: TGCGCCAGCAGCTTGGCTCCTTCAGGGGAAGCCTACGAGCAGTACTTC.

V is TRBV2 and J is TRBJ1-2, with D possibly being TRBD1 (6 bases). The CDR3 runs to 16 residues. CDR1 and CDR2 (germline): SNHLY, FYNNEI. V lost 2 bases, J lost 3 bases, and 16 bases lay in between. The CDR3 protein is CASSEKTGRLDYGYTF. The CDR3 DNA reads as TGTGCCAGCAGTGAAAAAACAGGGAGACTTGACTATGGCTACACCTTC.

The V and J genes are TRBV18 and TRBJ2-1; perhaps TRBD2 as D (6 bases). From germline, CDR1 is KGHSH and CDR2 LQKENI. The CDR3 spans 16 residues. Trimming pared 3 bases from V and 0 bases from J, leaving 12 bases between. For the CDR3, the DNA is TGTGCCAGCTCACCTCTCGGGGGTAGCTCCTACAATGAGCAGTTCTTC. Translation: CASSPLGGSSYNEQFF. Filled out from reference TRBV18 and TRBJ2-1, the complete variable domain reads NAGVMQNPRHLVRRRGQEARLRCSPMKGHSHVYWYRQLPEEGLKFMVYLQKENIIDESGMPKERFSAEFPKEGPSILRIQQVVRGDSAAYFCASSPLGGSSYNEQFFGPGTRLTVL.

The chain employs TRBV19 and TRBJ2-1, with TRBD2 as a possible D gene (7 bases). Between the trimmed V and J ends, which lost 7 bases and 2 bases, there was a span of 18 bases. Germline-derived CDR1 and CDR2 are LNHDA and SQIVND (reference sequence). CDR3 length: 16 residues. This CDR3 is CASTTQGGAPYNEQFF. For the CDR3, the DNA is TGTGCCAGTACCACTCAAGGGGGGGCCCCCTACAATGAGCAGTTCTTC.

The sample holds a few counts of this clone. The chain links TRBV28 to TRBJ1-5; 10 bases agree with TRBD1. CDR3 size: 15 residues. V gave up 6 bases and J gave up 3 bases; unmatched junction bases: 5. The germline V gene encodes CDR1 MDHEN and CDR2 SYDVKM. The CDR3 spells CASRPGTGDNQPQHF. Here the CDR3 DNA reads TGTGCCAGCAGGCCCGGGACAGGGGACAATCAGCCCCAGCATTTT.

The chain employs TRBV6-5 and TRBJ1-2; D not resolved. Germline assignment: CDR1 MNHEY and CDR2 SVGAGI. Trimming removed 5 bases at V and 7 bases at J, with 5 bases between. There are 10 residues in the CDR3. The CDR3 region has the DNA TGTGCCAGCAGTCCATGTGGCTACACCTTC. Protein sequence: CASSPCGYTF.

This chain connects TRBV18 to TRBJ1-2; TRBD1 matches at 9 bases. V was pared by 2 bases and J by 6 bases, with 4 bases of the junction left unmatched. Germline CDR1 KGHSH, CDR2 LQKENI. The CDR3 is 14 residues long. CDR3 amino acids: CASSPGGQGHGYTF. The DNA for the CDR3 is TGTGCCAGCTCACCAGGGGGACAGGGACATGGCTACACCTTC.

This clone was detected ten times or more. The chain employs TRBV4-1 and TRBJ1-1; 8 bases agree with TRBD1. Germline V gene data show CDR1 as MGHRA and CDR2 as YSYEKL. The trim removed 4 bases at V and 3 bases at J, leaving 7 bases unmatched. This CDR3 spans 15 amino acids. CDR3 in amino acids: CASSPRTTGDTEAFF. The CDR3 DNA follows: TGCGCCAGCAGCCCACGTACGACAGGGGACACTGAAGCTTTCTTT.

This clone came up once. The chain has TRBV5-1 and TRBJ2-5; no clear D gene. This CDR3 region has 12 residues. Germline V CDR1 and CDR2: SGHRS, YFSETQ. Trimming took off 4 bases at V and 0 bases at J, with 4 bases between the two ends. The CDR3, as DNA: TGCGCCAGCAGCCAGTACCAAGAGACCCAGTACTTC. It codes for CASSQYQETQYF. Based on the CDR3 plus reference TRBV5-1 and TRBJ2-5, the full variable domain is KAGVTQTPRYLIKTRGQQVTLSCSPISGHRSVSWYQQTPGQGLQFLFEYFSETQRNKGNFPGRFSGRQFSNSRSEMNVSTLELGDSALYLCASSQYQETQYFGPGTRLLVL.

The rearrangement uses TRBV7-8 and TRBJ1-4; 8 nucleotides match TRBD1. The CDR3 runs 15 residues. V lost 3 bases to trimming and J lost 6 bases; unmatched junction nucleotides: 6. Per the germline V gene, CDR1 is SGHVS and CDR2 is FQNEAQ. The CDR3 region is CASSFTGGGYEKLFF. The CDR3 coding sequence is TGTGCCAGCAGCTTTACAGGGGGAGGTTATGAAAAACTGTTTTTT.

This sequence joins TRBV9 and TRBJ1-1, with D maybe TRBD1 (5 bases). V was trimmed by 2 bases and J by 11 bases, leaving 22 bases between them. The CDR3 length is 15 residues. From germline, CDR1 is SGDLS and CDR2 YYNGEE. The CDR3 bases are TGTGCCAGCAGCGTCAGAACACAGGCCCTCGAGTCGGCTTTCTTT. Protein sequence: CASSVRTQALESAFF.

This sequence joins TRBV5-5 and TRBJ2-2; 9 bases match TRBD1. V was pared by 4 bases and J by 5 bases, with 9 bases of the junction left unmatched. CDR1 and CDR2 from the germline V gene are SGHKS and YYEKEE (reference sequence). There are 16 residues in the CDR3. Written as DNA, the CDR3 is TGTGCCAGCAGCCTTCCGACAGGGGGAGGAACCGGGGAGCTGTTTTTT. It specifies CASSLPTGGGTGELFF.